This TCR beta chain was retrieved from a study of T cells after yellow fever vaccination. Each CDR3 protein is one row after TCRdb ran MiXCR on the 5' RACE reads. The top ten hold under 4% of the sample, which has some 340,000 distinct CDR3 sequences, over 8.5% seen once. Germline V gives CDR1 SGHRS, CDR2 YFSETQ. V shed 4 bases, J shed 10 bases, and the junction held 10 bases outside the gene matches. This CDR3 has 13 amino acids. The chain uses TRBV5-1 and TRBJ2-5, with 7 bases matching TRBD2. The clonotype was recovered from a man aged 18 to 30 who received the YFV17D yellow fever vaccine. Material: CD4+ T cells sorted from PBMCs, obtained 45 days after the yellow fever booster vaccination. The CDR3 sequence is CASSVGPSGDQYF. The CDR3 nucleotides are TGCGCCAGCAGCGTCGGACCGAGCGGGGACCAGTACTTC.